This T cell receptor (beta chain) was captured in a study of shared clonotypes between healthy human individuals. Findings and limits, study-wide: The sharing of 4% to 5.5% of naive CD4 clonotypes was seen across a handful of donors.

Naive CD8 cells lacked CD45RO and underwent positive selection for CCR7, leaving out terminally differentiated effector memory CD45RA+ cells. Trimming at V came to 7 bases and at J to 3 bases, leaving 8 bases not matched to a gene. This CDR3 has 15 residues. Germline V gene lookup returns CDR1 MNHEY and CDR2 SMNVEV (reference sequence). Genomic DNA (from each subset) was split evenly across several immunoSEQ plates. Sorted-subset replicate PCR reactions contained around 220 ng DNA, corresponding to some 30,000 T cell genomes. Data came from immunoSEQ multiplex PCR; TCRdb stores just in-frame clones and leaves some out. The sample has roughly 2 million clones; approximately 94% are singletons. For this clone: Its antigen remains unidentified.

The J gene is TRBJ2-1, the V gene TRBV27; 8 bases are a match to TRBD2. This clonotype originated in a man younger than 35 in good health. The source material was naive CD8+ T cells sorted from blood. CDR3 sequence: CASTPTSGIYNEQFF. CDR3 DNA: TGTGCCAGCACTCCCACTAGCGGCATCTACAATGAGCAGTTCTTC.